This T cell receptor (beta chain) was captured by sequencing in a study of cytomegalovirus exposure and HLA in healthy donors. Germline CDR1 is SGHRS and CDR2 is YFSETQ. Trimming shortened V by 0 bases and J by 2 bases, and 9 bases separated the two germline ends. The CDR3 has 14 amino acids. In the case of this clone: Its antigen is as yet unknown.

TCRdb keeps only in-frame clones here, not all; method: immunoSEQ multiplex PCR. The data hold approximately 150,000 clones, with about 87% observed a single time. General study findings and limits: For cytomegalovirus status, the classifier reportedly gave diagnoses with high specificity and sensitivity.

This receptor was taken from a woman in her twenties or thirties in good health and CMV-seronegative. Sequenced material: PBMCs. This chain links TRBV5-1 with TRBJ2-7; no clear D. As DNA, the CDR3 is TGCGCCAGCAGCTTGGCCCCTGGAGCCTACGAGCAGTACTTC. Translated, it gives CASSLAPGAYEQYF. Supplemented by reference TRBV5-1 and TRBJ2-7, the full variable domain reads KAGVTQTPRYLIKTRGQQVTLSCSPISGHRSVSWYQQTPGQGLQFLFEYFSETQRNKGNFPGRFSGRQFSNSRSEMNVSTLELGDSALYLCASSLAPGAYEQYFGPGTRLTVT.